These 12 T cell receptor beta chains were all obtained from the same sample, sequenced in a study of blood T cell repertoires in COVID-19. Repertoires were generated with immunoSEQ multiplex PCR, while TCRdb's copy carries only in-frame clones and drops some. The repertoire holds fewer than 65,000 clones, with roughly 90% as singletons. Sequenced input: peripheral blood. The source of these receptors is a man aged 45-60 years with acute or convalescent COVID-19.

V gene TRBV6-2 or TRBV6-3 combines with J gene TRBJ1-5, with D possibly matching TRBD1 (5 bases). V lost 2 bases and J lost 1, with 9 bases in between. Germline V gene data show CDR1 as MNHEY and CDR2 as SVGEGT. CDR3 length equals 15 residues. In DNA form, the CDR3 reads TGTGCCAGCAGTTACCCCAGGGCAAGCAATCAGCCCCAGCATTTT. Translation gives CASSYPRASNQPQHF.

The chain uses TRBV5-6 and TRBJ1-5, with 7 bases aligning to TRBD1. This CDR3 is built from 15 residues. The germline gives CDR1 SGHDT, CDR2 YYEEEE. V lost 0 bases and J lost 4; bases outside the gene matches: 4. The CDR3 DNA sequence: TGTGCCAGCAGCTTGGGACAGGGTACGAATCAGCCCCAGCATTTT. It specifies CASSLGQGTNQPQHF.

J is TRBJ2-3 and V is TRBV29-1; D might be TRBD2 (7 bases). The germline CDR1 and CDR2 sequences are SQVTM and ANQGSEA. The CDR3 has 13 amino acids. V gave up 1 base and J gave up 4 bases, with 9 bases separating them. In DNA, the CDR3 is TGCAGCGTTGAAGGGGGGGGCGCAGATACGCAGTATTTT. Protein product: CSVEGGGADTQYF.

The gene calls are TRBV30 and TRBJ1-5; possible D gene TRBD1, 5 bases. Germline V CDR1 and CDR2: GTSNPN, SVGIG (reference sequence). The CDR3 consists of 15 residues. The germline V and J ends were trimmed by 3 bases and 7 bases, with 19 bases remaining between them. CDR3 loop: CAWRQSQGEGQPQHF. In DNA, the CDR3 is TGTGCCTGGAGGCAGTCCCAAGGGGAAGGCCAGCCCCAGCATTTT.

The CDR3 reads CASSQDPQDWGNEKLFF. As DNA, the CDR3 is TGCGCCAGCAGCCAAGACCCCCAGGACTGGGGTAATGAAAAACTGTTTTTT. The chain recombines TRBV4-1 with TRBJ1-4, with D unclear. Germline lookup yields CDR1 MGHRA and CDR2 YSYEKL. The CDR3 runs to 17 residues. V lost 0 bases and J lost 4, with 15 bases in between.

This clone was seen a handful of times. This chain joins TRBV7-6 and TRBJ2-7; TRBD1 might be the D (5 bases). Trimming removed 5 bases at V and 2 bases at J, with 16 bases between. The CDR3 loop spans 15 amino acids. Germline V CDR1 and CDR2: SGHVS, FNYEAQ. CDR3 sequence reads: CASSPLTENPYEQYF. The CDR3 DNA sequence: TGTGCCAGCAGCCCACTGACAGAAAACCCCTACGAGCAGTACTTC.

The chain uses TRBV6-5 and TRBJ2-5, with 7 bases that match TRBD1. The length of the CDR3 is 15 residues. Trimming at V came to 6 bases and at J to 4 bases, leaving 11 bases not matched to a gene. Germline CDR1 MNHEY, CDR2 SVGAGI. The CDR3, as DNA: TGTGCCAGCAGAAGACAGGGTTTCGTAGGAGAGACCCAGTACTTC. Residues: CASRRQGFVGETQYF.

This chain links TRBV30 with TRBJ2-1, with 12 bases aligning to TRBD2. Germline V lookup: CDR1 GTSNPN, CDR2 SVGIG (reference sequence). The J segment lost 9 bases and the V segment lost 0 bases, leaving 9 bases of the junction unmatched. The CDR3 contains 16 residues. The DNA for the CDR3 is TGTGCCTGGAGTGTAGGTCGACTAGCGGGAGACGTTGAGCAGTTCTTC. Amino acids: CAWSVGRLAGDVEQFF.

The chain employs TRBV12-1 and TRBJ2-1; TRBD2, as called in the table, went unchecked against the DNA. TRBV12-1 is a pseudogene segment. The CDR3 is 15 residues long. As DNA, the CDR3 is TGTGCCAGCAGCCGCCGGGATCGCTCCTACAATGAGCAGTTCTTC. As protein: CASSRRDRSYNEQFF.

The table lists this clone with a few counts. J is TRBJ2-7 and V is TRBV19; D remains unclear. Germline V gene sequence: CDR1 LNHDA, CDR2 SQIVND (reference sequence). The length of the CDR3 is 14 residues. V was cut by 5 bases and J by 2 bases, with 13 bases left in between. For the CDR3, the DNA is TGTGCCAGTAGTGACAAAGGAAAGACCTACGAGCAGTACTTC. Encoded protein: CASSDKGKTYEQYF.

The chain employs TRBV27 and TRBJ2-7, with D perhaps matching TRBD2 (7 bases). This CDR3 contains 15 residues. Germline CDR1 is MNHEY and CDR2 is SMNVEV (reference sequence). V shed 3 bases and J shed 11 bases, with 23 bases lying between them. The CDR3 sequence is CASSLRGGSVQWEYF. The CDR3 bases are TGTGCCAGCAGTTTGAGGGGGGGCTCAGTCCAGTGGGAGTACTTC.

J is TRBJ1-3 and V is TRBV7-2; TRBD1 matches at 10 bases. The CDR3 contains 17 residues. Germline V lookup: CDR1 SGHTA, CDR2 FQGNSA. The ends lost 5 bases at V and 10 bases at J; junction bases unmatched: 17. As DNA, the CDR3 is TGTGCCAGCAGCCCGCGGGGTCGGGGACAGGGGCTGGGAACCATATATTTT. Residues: CASSPRGRGQGLGTIYF. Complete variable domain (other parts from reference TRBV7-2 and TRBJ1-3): GAGVSQSPSNKVTEKGKDVELRCDPISGHTALYWYRQSLGQGLEFLIYFQGNSAPDKSGLPSDRFSAERTGGSVSTLTIQRTQQEDSAVYLCASSPRGRGQGLGTIYFGEGSWLTVV.